These 14 T cell receptor beta chains originate from one sample sequenced in a study of blood T cell repertoires in COVID-19. Using immunoSEQ multiplex PCR, the repertoire was profiled, and TCRdb retains in-frame clones only, with some absent. Of roughly 230,000 clones listed, approximately 80% are singletons. Sequencing was performed on peripheral blood. The receptor set was obtained from a man aged 40-49 years with acute or convalescent COVID-19.

V gene TRBV2 combines with J gene TRBJ1-1, with no clear D. V lost 3 bases and J lost 4, with 6 bases in between. CDR1 is SNHLY and CDR2 is FYNNEI in the germline V gene. This CDR3 is 12 amino acids long. CDR3 DNA: TGTGCCAGCAGTGAGTCAGTCACTGAAGCTTTCTTT. This encodes CASSESVTEAFF. The whole variable domain, filled in from reference TRBV2 and TRBJ1-1, reads EPEVTQTPSHQVTQMGQEVILRCVPISNHLYFYWYRQILGQKVEFLVSFYNNEISEKSEIFDDQFSVERPDGSNFTLKIRSTKLEDSAMYFCASSESVTEAFFGQGTRLTVV.

The CDR3 coding sequence is TGTGCCAGCAGTTTAAACAGGCCCGAGCAGTACTTC. It specifies CASSLNRPEQYF. The V call is TRBV12-3 or TRBV12-4, the J call TRBJ2-7; D might be TRBD1 (5 bases). V was shortened by 2 bases and J by 6 bases, with 8 bases between the two germline ends. This CDR3 contains 12 residues.

The chain uses TRBV5-1 and TRBJ1-1; D remains ambiguous. This CDR3 is built from 15 residues. V lost 2 bases and J lost 0, with 11 bases in between. Germline CDR1 reads SGHRS; CDR2 reads YFSETQ. This CDR3 reads CASSLLGSLNTEAFF. CDR3 DNA: TGCGCCAGCAGCTTATTGGGCAGTCTGAACACTGAAGCTTTCTTT. Filled out from reference TRBV5-1 and TRBJ1-1, the complete variable domain reads KAGVTQTPRYLIKTRGQQVTLSCSPISGHRSVSWYQQTPGQGLQFLFEYFSETQRNKGNFPGRFSGRQFSNSRSEMNVSTLELGDSALYLCASSLLGSLNTEAFFGQGTRLTVV.

The rearrangement uses TRBV12-3 or TRBV12-4 and TRBJ1-5; D not certain. V was trimmed by 2 bases and J by 9 bases, leaving 8 bases between them. This CDR3 spans 12 amino acids. CDR3 residues: CASSLRGRPQHF. In nucleotides, the CDR3 is TGTGCCAGCAGTTTAAGAGGGCGGCCCCAGCATTTT.

A single count supports this clone. The genes are TRBV5-1 and TRBJ1-1; TRBD1 aligns across 11 bases. CDR1 is SGHRS and CDR2 is YFSETQ in the germline V gene. With 2 bases clipped from V and 2 bases from J, the junction kept 5 bases outside the gene matches. CDR3 length equals 16 residues. In DNA form, the CDR3 reads TGCGCCAGCAGCTTCGGCGGGACAGGGGGTAACACTGAAGCTTTCTTT. Translating gives CASSFGGTGGNTEAFF. Variable domain in full (rest from reference TRBV5-1 and TRBJ1-1): KAGVTQTPRYLIKTRGQQVTLSCSPISGHRSVSWYQQTPGQGLQFLFEYFSETQRNKGNFPGRFSGRQFSNSRSEMNVSTLELGDSALYLCASSFGGTGGNTEAFFGQGTRLTVV.

The gene calls are TRBV29-1 and TRBJ1-2; possibly TRBD1 for D (6 bases). Per germline, CDR1 SQVTM and CDR2 ANQGSEA. Trimming removed 6 bases at V and 7 bases at J, with 18 bases between. CDR3 size: 13 residues. DNA of the CDR3: TGCAGCGTCAACCGGAACAGAGGGGGTGGCTACACCTTC. Translation gives CSVNRNRGGGYTF.

This chain uses TRBV12-3 or TRBV12-4 with TRBJ1-2, with TRBD1 matching over 7 bases. The CDR3 is 12 residues long. The V and J ends lost 7 bases and 8 bases, in that order; junction bases with no gene match: 7. The CDR3 sequence is CASKTGFQGYTF. As DNA, the CDR3 is TGTGCCAGCAAGACAGGGTTTCAGGGCTACACCTTC.

The chain links TRBV12-2 to TRBJ2-5; the tabulated D call, TRBD1, remains unverified against the DNA. TRBV12-2 is an annotated pseudogene. This CDR3 spans 14 amino acids. CDR3 in amino acids: CASRLGRDQETQYF. The CDR3 coding sequence is TGTGCAAGTCGCTTAGGCAGGGACCAAGAGACCCAGTACTTC.

The chain couples TRBV11-2 to TRBJ2-7; D perhaps matches TRBD2 (6 bases). CDR3 length: 14 amino acids. From germline, CDR1 is SGHAT and CDR2 FQNNGV. V was pared by 5 bases and J by 2 bases, with 13 bases between. The DNA of the CDR3 is TGTGCCAGCAGCGCCCAGGGAGGACCCTACGAGCAGTACTTC. Translating it yields CASSAQGGPYEQYF.

This chain connects TRBV25-1 to TRBJ2-2; 7 bases line up with TRBD1. CDR3 length: 15 residues. The germline CDR1 and CDR2 sequences are MGHDK and SYGVNS. Trimming at V came to 3 bases and at J to 3 bases, leaving 4 bases not matched to a gene. CDR3 region: CASSDRDRDTGELFF. In DNA form, the CDR3 reads TGTGCCAGCAGTGACAGAGACAGGGACACCGGGGAGCTGTTTTTT.

The chain carries TRBV3-1 (or the pseudogene TRBV3-2) and TRBJ1-1, with D possibly matching TRBD1 (5 bases). The CDR3 covers 14 residues. V was clipped by 4 bases and J by 5 bases, with 14 bases between them. Germline V gene data show CDR1 as LGHDT and CDR2 as YNNKEL (reference sequence). The CDR3 region is CASSRGRGETEAFF. CDR3 DNA sequence: TGTGCCAGCAGCCGAGGGCGGGGCGAAACTGAAGCTTTCTTT.

This chain links TRBV13 with TRBJ2-7, with D possibly matching TRBD1 (5 bases). V gave up 0 bases and J gave up 3 bases, with 9 bases separating them. Germline assignment: CDR1 PRHDT and CDR2 FYEKMQ (reference sequence). The CDR3 extends over 14 amino acids. The CDR3 is CASSLGPGNYEQYF. CDR3 in DNA: TGTGCCAGCAGCTTAGGCCCAGGGAACTACGAGCAGTACTTC.

The chain links TRBV2 to TRBJ1-1; 8 bases agree with TRBD1. In germline, CDR1 is SNHLY, CDR2 FYNNEI. The ends lost 5 bases at V and 6 bases at J; junction bases unmatched: 8. The CDR3 consists of 14 residues. The CDR3 bases are TGTGCCAGCAGTTCGAGGACAGGGAAGGCTGAAGCTTTCTTT. Its protein product is CASSSRTGKAEAFF.

This chain connects TRBV24-1 to TRBJ1-6; no clear D. Looked up from germline, CDR1 is KGHDR and CDR2 is SFDVKD. The CDR3 has 15 amino acids. Deletions cut 7 bases from V and 6 bases from J, with 15 bases between. Here the CDR3 DNA reads TGTGCCACCAGGCTGAGCGGAGAAATTAATTCACCCCTCCACTTT. This codes for CATRLSGEINSPLHF.